The present T cell receptor beta chain was sequenced within a study of cytomegalovirus exposure and HLA in healthy donors. Overall study findings and caveats: Cytomegalovirus association was assigned to over 150 TCR beta chains.

Here immunoSEQ multiplex PCR was the method, and the copy in TCRdb shows in-frame clones only, minus some. Of roughly 310,000 clones in the sample, around 90% were seen once. This CDR3 contains 15 residues. V shed 0 bases, J shed 1 base, and the junction held 2 bases outside the gene matches. In germline, CDR1 is MNHEY, CDR2 SVGAGI. In regard to this clone: What it binds is unknown.

The receptor was derived from a man between 25 and 39 years old in good health and CMV-seronegative. The J gene is TRBJ1-1, the V gene TRBV6-5, with 7 positions matching TRBD1. The sequenced material came from PBMCs. As DNA, the CDR3 is TGTGCCAGCAGTTACTCAAACAGGGGGAACACTGAAGCTTTCTTT. It codes for CASSYSNRGNTEAFF.